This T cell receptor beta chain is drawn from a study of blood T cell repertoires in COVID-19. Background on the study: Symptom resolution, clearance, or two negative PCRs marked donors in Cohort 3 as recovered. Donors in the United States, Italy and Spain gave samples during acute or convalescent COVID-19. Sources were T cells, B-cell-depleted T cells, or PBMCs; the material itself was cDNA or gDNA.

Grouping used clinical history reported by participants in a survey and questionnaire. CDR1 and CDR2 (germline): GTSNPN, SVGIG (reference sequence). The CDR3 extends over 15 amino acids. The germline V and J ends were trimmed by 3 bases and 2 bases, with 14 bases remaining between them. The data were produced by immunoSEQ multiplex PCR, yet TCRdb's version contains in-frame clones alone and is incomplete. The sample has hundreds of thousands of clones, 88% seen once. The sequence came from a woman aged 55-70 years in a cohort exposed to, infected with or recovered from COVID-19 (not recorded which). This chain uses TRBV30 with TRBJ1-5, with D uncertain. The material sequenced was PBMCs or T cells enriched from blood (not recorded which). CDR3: CAWSPTRVGNQPQHF. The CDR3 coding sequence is TGTGCCTGGAGCCCGACTAGGGTTGGCAATCAGCCCCAGCATTTT. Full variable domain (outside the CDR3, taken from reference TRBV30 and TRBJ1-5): SQTIHQWPATLVQPVGSPLSLECTVEGTSNPNLYWYRQAAGRGLQLLFYSVGIGQISSEVPQNLSASRPQDRQFILSSKKLLLSDSGFYLCAWSPTRVGNQPQHFGDGTRLSIL.